This TCR beta chain appears in the sequencing data of a study of lymphopenia after photon versus proton radiotherapy. Produced via immunoSEQ multiplex PCR; TCRdb's table is partial and in-frame only. The repertoire has 30,000 to 35,000 clones, approximately 92% of them found once; the top ten carry 6.5% to 8%. Study observations and caveats: Proton therapy kept repertoires fairly stable, unlike photons, which gained effector/memory cells. Oligoclonal CD8+ Temra expansion after nadir drove photon patients' diversity drop.

CDR3 size: 16 residues. Looked up from germline, CDR1 is MDHEN and CDR2 is SYDVKM. The junction had 7 bases not matched to a gene; V was cut back by 1 base and J by 5 bases. A word on this clone: Its target is not known.

The origin of this receptor is a woman between 65 and 79 years old with pancreatic cancer. Some clones in this sample may be carry-over from other donors' samples. This sequence joins TRBV28 and TRBJ2-5; 10 positions agree with TRBD1. Material: peripheral blood, obtained from a patient treated with proton-based radiotherapy. The CDR3 loop is CASSLFGTGVHETQYF. The CDR3 region has the DNA TGTGCCAGCAGTTTATTCGGGACAGGGGTTCACGAGACCCAGTACTTC.